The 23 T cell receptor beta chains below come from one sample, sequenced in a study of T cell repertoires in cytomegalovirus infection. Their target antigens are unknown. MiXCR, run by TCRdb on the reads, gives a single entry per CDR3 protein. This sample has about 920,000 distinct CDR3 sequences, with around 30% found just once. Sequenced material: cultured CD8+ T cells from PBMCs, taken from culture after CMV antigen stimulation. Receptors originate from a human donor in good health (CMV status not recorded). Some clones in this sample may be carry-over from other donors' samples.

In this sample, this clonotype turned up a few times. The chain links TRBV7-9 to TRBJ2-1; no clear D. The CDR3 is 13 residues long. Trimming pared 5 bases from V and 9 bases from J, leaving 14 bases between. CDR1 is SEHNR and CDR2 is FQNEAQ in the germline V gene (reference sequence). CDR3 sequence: CASSPSLNSEQFF. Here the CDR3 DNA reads TGTGCCAGCAGCCCCTCATTGAATTCTGAGCAGTTCTTC.

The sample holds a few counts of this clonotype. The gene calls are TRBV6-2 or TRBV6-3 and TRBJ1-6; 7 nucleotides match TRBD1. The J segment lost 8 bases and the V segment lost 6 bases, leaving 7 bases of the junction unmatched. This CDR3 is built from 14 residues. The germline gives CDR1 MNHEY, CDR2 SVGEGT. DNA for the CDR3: TGTGCCAGCAGCCAGGACAGGCAGGATTCACCCCTCCACTTT. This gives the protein CASSQDRQDSPLHF.

CDR3 amino acids: CASTLGGAGNTEAFF. CDR3 in DNA: TGTGCCAGCACCCTAGGTGGGGCGGGGAACACTGAAGCTTTCTTT. J is TRBJ1-1 and V is TRBV7-6; D perhaps matches TRBD1 (5 bases). The CDR3 contains 15 residues. V lost 7 bases and J lost 1, with 16 bases in between. Germline CDR1 and CDR2: SGHVS and FNYEAQ. Full variable domain (rest looked up from reference TRBV7-6 and TRBJ1-1): GAGVSQSPRYKVTKRGQDVALRCDPISGHVSLYWYRQALGQGPEFLTYFNYEAQQDKSGLPNDRFSAERPEGSISTLTIQRTEQRDSAMYRCASTLGGAGNTEAFFGQGTRLTVV.

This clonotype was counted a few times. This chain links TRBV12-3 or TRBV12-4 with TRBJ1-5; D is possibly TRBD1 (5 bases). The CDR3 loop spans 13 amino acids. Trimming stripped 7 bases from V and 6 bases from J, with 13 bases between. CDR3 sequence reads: CASTWGKAQPQHF. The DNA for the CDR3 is TGTGCCAGCACTTGGGGGAAAGCTCAGCCCCAGCATTTT.

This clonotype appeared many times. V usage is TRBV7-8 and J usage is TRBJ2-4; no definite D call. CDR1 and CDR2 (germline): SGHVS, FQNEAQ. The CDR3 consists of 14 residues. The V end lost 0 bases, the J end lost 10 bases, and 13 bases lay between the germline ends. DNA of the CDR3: TGTGCCAGCAGCTTAGCGGGTCAGCTTCAGATTCAGTACTTC. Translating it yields CASSLAGQLQIQYF.

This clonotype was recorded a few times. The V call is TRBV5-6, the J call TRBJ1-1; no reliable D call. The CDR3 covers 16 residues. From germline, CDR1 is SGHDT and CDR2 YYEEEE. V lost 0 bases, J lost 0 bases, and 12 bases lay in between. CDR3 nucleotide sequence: TGTGCCAGCAGCTTGGACGGGTTTGAGATGAACACTGAAGCTTTCTTT. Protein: CASSLDGFEMNTEAFF.

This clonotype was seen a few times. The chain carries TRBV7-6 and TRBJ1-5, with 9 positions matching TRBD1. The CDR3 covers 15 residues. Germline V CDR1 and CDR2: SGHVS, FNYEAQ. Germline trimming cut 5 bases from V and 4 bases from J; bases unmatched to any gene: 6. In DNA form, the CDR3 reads TGTGCCAGCAGCCAAGACAGGGGGTGGAATCAGCCCCAGCATTTT. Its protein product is CASSQDRGWNQPQHF.

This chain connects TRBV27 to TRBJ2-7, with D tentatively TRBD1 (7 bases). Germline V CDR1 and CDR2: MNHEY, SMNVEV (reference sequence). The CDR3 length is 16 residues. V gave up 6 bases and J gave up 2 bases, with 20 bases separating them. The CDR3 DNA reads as TGTGCCAGCAGCCCAACCCGGGGGACAGTCGCCTACGAGCAGTACTTC. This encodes CASSPTRGTVAYEQYF.

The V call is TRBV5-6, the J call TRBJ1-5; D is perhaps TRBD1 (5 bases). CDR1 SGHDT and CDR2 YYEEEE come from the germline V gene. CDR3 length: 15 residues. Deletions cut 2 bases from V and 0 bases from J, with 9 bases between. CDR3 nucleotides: TGTGCCAGCAGCTTCCAGGGTTCTAGCAATCAGCCCCAGCATTTT. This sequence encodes CASSFQGSSNQPQHF.

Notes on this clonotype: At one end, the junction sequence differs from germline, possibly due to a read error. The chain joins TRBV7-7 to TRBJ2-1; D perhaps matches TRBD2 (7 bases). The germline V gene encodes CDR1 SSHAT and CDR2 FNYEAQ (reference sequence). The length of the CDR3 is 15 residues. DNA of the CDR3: TGTGCTAGCAGCTTAACGGGGGGCTTGGGCGATGAGCAGTTCTTC. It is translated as CASSLTGGLGDEQFF. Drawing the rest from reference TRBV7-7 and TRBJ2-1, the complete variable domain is GAGVSQSPRYKVTKRGQDVTLRCDPISSHATLYWYQQALGQGPEFLTYFNYEAQPDKSGLPSDRFSAERPEGSISTLTIQRTEQRDSAMYRCASSLTGGLGDEQFFGPGTRLTVL.

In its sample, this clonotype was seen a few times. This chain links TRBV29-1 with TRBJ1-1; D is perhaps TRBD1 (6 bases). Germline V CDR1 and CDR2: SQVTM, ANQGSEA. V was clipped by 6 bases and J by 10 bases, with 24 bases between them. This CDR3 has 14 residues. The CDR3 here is CSVLLDSAEPVAFF. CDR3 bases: TGCAGCGTCCTTCTGGACAGCGCCGAACCGGTAGCTTTCTTT.

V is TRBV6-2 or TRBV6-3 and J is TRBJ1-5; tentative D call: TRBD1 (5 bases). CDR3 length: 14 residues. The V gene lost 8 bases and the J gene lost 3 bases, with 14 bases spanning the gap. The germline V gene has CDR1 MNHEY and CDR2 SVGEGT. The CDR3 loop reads CASCNLGVNQPQHF. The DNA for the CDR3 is TGTGCCAGCTGTAATTTGGGGGTCAATCAGCCCCAGCATTTT.

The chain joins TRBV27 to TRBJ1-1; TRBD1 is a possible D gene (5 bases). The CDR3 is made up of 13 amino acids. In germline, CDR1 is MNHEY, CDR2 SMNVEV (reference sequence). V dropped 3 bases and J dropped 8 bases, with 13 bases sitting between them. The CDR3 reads CASSFIPGREAFF. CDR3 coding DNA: TGTGCCAGCAGTTTCATTCCAGGGAGAGAAGCTTTCTTT.

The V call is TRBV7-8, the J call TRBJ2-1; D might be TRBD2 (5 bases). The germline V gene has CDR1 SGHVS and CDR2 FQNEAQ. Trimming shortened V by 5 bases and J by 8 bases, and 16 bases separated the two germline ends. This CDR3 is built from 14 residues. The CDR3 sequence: CASSLSGKGYEQFF. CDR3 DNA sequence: TGTGCCAGCAGCCTCTCGGGGAAAGGGTATGAGCAGTTCTTC.

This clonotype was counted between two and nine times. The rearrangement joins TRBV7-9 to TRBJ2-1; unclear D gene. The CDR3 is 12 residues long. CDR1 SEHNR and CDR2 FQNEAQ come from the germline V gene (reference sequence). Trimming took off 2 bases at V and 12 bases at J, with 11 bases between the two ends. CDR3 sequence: CASSLFTPGQFF. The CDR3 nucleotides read TGTGCCAGCAGCTTATTTACTCCAGGGCAGTTCTTC.

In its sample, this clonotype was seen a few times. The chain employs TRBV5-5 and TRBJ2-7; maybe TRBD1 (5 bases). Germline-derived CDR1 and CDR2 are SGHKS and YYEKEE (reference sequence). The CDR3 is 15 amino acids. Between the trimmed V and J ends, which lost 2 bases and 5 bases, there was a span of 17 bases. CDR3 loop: CASSLGALDPDEQYF. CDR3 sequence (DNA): TGTGCCAGCAGCTTAGGGGCCCTCGACCCTGACGAGCAGTACTTC.

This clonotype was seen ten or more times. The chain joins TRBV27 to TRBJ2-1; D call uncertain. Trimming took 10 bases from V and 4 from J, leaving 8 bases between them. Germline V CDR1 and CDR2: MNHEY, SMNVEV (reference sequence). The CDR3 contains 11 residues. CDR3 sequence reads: CATHGYNEQFF. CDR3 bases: TGTGCCACCCATGGTTACAATGAGCAGTTCTTC.

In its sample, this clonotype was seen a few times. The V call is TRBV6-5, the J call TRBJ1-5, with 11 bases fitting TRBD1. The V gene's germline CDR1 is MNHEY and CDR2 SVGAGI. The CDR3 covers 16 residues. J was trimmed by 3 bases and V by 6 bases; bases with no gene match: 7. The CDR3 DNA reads TGTGCCAGCAGAAAGGACAGGGGGCGGTTCAATCAGCCCCAGCATTTT. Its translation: CASRKDRGRFNQPQHF.

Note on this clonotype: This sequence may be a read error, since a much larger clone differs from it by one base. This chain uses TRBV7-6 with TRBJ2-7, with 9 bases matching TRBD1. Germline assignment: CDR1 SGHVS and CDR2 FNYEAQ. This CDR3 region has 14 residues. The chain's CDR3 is CANSPGTGPYEQYF. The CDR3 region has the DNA TGTGCCAACAGCCCCGGGACAGGGCCCTACGAGCAGTACTTC.

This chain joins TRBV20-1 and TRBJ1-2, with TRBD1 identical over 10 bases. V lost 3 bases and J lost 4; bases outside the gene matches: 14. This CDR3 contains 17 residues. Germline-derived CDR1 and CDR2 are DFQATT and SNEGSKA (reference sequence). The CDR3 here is CSASIRDRGKRLYGYTF. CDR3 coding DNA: TGCAGTGCTAGTATCCGGGACAGGGGAAAACGGCTCTATGGCTACACCTTC.

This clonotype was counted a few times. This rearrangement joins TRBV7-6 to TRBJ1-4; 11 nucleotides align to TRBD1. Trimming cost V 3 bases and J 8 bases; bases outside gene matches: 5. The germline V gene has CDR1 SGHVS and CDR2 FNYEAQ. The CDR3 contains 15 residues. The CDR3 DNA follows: TGTGCCAGCAGCTTGGGGACAGGGGGGAAAGAAAAACTGTTTTTT. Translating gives CASSLGTGGKEKLFF.

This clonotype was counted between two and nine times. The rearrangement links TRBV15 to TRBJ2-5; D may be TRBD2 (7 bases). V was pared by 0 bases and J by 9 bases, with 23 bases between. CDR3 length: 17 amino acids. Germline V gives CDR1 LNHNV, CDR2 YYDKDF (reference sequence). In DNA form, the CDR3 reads TGTGCCACCAGCAGAGATTTATGGGGGGGCCCCTCAGGCGCCCAGTACTTC. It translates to CATSRDLWGGPSGAQYF.

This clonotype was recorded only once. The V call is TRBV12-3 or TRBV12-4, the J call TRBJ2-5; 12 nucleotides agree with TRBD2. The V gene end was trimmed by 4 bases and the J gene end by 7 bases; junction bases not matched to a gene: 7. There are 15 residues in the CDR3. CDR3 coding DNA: TGTGCCAGCAGTTCGACTAGCGGGGGCACCGGGACCCAGTACTTC. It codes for CASSSTSGGTGTQYF.